Listed here are 30 T cell receptor beta chains from one sample, sequenced in a study of blood T cell repertoires in COVID-19. Data came from immunoSEQ multiplex PCR; TCRdb stores just in-frame clones and leaves some out. The top ten clones hold approximately 2.3% of a sample with under 150,000 clones, 75% to 90% of them seen once. The sequenced material came from PBMCs or T cells enriched from blood (not recorded which). The source of these receptors is a woman aged 50 to 65 who had recovered from COVID-19.

The rearrangement joins TRBV6-5 to TRBJ1-1; the D gene is possibly TRBD1 (6 bases). The CDR3 totals 14 residues. Trimming removed 6 bases from V and 1 base from J, with 12 bases in between. Germline V lookup: CDR1 MNHEY, CDR2 SVGAGI. Written as DNA, the CDR3 is TGTGCCAGCAGGAGATCAGGGGAGAACACTGAAGCTTTCTTT. It is translated as CASRRSGENTEAFF.

The CDR3 nucleotides are TGTGCCAGCAGTTACGCTTCGGGCTCCTATAATTCACCCCTCCACTTT. This translates into CASSYASGSYNSPLHF. The gene calls are TRBV6-5 and TRBJ1-6; no definite D call. Deletions cut 2 bases from V and 0 bases from J, with 8 bases between. Germline values: CDR1 MNHEY, CDR2 SVGAGI. CDR3 length: 16 amino acids.

The chain joins TRBV3-1 (or the pseudogene TRBV3-2) to TRBJ1-5; D possibly corresponds to TRBD1 (6 bases). The CDR3 loop spans 12 amino acids. V was trimmed by 4 bases and J by 6 bases, leaving 7 bases between them. Germline lookup yields CDR1 LGHDT and CDR2 YNNKEL (reference sequence). CDR3 DNA sequence: TGTGCCAGCAGCCTAGGGGGTCAGCCCCAGCATTTT. Translated, it gives CASSLGGQPQHF.

The chain has TRBV5-1 and TRBJ2-3, with D possibly matching TRBD2 (7 bases). V was trimmed by 4 bases and J by 1 base, leaving 16 bases between them. The CDR3 has 16 amino acids. Germline V gene data show CDR1 as SGHRS and CDR2 as YFSETQ. CDR3 in amino acids: CASSKETGGRTDTQYF. For the CDR3, the DNA is TGCGCCAGCAGCAAGGAGACGGGGGGCCGCACAGATACGCAGTATTTT.

The chain uses TRBV7-9 and TRBJ1-6, with TRBD1 as a possible D gene (5 bases). Trimming stripped 2 bases from V and 10 bases from J, with 15 bases between. Germline V lookup: CDR1 SEHNR, CDR2 FQNEAQ (reference sequence). The CDR3 loop spans 15 amino acids. For the CDR3, the DNA is TGTGCCAGCAGCTTATCAAAGGGGCACGGATCACCCCTCCACTTT. It encodes CASSLSKGHGSPLHF.

The chain has TRBV15 and TRBJ2-3, with D perhaps TRBD1 (6 bases). V was pared by 0 bases and J by 4 bases, with 23 bases between. Germline values: CDR1 LNHNV, CDR2 YYDKDF (reference sequence). This CDR3 contains 19 residues. The CDR3 protein is CATSREMGWGRGLADTQYF. The CDR3 coding sequence is TGTGCCACCAGCAGAGAGATGGGGTGGGGCAGGGGTTTAGCAGATACGCAGTATTTT.

The rearrangement joins TRBV24-1 to TRBJ2-2, with TRBD1 as a possible D gene (5 bases). CDR3 length: 15 amino acids. Trimming removed 3 bases from V and 0 bases from J, with 7 bases in between. Germline assignment: CDR1 KGHDR and CDR2 SFDVKD. The chain's CDR3 is CATSDDRTNTGELFF. CDR3 bases: TGTGCCACCAGTGATGACAGAACGAACACCGGGGAGCTGTTTTTT.

This chain joins TRBV12-3 or TRBV12-4 and TRBJ2-1; a weak D match, TRBD2 (6 bases). The germline V and J ends were trimmed by 6 bases and 11 bases, with 14 bases remaining between them. The CDR3 runs 12 residues. CDR3 protein: CASRGLGGKQFF. The CDR3, as DNA: TGTGCCAGCAGGGGCCTCGGCGGGAAGCAGTTCTTC.

CDR3 coding DNA: TGTGCCAGCAGCTTAGTCCCCGGACTAGCGGGGGGGCCCGGGTACGAGCAGTACTTC. This codes for CASSLVPGLAGGPGYEQYF. The gene calls are TRBV7-2 and TRBJ2-7; 15 bases align to TRBD2. The J segment lost 4 bases and the V segment lost 1 base, leaving 11 bases of the junction unmatched. This CDR3 comprises 19 residues. Germline values: CDR1 SGHTA, CDR2 FQGNSA.

The chain couples TRBV12-3 or TRBV12-4 to TRBJ1-1; D not resolved. The CDR3 extends over 13 amino acids. V was clipped by 1 base and J by 2 bases, with 5 bases between them. The CDR3: CASSLGTNTEAFF. In DNA form, the CDR3 reads TGTGCCAGCAGTTTAGGCACAAACACTGAAGCTTTCTTT.

The chain employs TRBV7-2 and TRBJ1-5; 7 bases align to TRBD1. The CDR3 has 14 residues. V shed 4 bases, J shed 6 bases, and the junction held 6 bases outside the gene matches. CDR1 SGHTA and CDR2 FQGNSA come from the germline V gene. Here the CDR3 reads CASSSRQGGQPQHF. CDR3 in DNA: TGTGCCAGCAGCTCCAGACAGGGTGGTCAGCCCCAGCATTTT.

J is TRBJ2-6 and V is TRBV27, with D maybe TRBD1 (5 bases). The germline gives CDR1 MNHEY, CDR2 SMNVEV (reference sequence). The V gene lost 7 bases and the J gene lost 0 bases, with 19 bases spanning the gap. This CDR3 contains 18 residues. This CDR3 is CASNVSDSASSGANVLTF. The CDR3 bases are TGTGCCAGCAATGTGAGTGACAGTGCTAGCTCTGGGGCCAACGTCCTGACTTTC.

The chain uses TRBV3-1 (or the pseudogene TRBV3-2) and TRBJ1-2, with D uncertain. CDR1 is LGHDT, CDR2 YNNKEL, per germline (reference sequence). This CDR3 comprises 13 residues. V was shortened by 6 bases and J by 3 bases, with 11 bases between the two germline ends. The DNA for the CDR3 is TGTGCCAGCAGACACGAGAGGGACTATGGCTACACCTTC. Encoded protein: CASRHERDYGYTF.

The gene calls are TRBV10-3 and TRBJ2-2; 7 bases map to TRBD1. Germline assignment: CDR1 ENHRY and CDR2 SYGVKD. V trimming: 3 bases; J trimming: 5 bases; junction bases outside the gene matches: 6. CDR3 length: 15 amino acids. The CDR3 sequence is CAISDWGQRTGELFF. The CDR3 nucleotides are TGTGCCATCAGTGATTGGGGACAGAGGACCGGGGAGCTGTTTTTT.

This chain uses TRBV9 with TRBJ1-1; maybe TRBD1 (5 bases). The length of the CDR3 is 16 residues. Germline lookup yields CDR1 SGDLS and CDR2 YYNGEE. The V end lost 0 bases, the J end lost 5 bases, and 17 bases lay between the germline ends. The CDR3 coding sequence is TGTGCCAGCAGCGTAGGGGTATTACAAGGGGCGACTGAAGCTTTCTTT. As protein: CASSVGVLQGATEAFF.

The chain has TRBV27 and TRBJ2-5, with D possibly being TRBD1 (7 bases). Trimming removed 2 bases at V and 5 bases at J, with 18 bases between. Germline V gene data show CDR1 as MNHEY and CDR2 as SMNVEV (reference sequence). This CDR3 region has 16 residues. The CDR3: CASSLRLGGQTETQYF. The DNA of the CDR3 is TGTGCCAGCAGTTTACGACTCGGGGGACAGACGGAGACCCAGTACTTC.

This clone has just a few counts. The chain carries TRBV5-6 and TRBJ2-6; D is unresolved. CDR1 and CDR2 from the germline V gene are SGHDT and YYEEEE. V was pared by 5 bases and J by 0 bases, with 9 bases between. This CDR3 is 15 amino acids long. The CDR3 is CASSPPGSGANVLTF. In DNA form, the CDR3 reads TGTGCCAGCAGTCCCCCGGGCTCTGGGGCCAACGTCCTGACTTTC. Together with reference TRBV5-6 and TRBJ2-6, the CDR3 gives the full variable domain: DAGVTQSPTHLIKTRGQQVTLRCSPKSGHDTVSWYQQALGQGPQFIFQYYEEEERQRGNFPDRFSGHQFPNYSSELNVNALLLGDSALYLCASSPPGSGANVLTFGAGSRLTVL.

This chain connects TRBV5-1 to TRBJ1-3; 7 bases match TRBD1. In germline, CDR1 is SGHRS, CDR2 YFSETQ. J lost 0 bases, V lost 4 bases, and 4 bases had no gene match. The CDR3 runs 15 residues. This CDR3 is CASSPQGSSGNTIYF. DNA for the CDR3: TGCGCCAGCAGCCCACAGGGGAGCTCTGGAAACACCATATATTTT. The variable domain in full, completed from reference TRBV5-1 and TRBJ1-3, reads KAGVTQTPRYLIKTRGQQVTLSCSPISGHRSVSWYQQTPGQGLQFLFEYFSETQRNKGNFPGRFSGRQFSNSRSEMNVSTLELGDSALYLCASSPQGSSGNTIYFGEGSWLTVV.

As to this clone: The junction does not match germline at one end; this may be a read error. This chain uses TRBV10-2 with TRBJ1-5; unclear D gene. CDR3 length: 16 amino acids. Germline values: CDR1 WSHSY, CDR2 SAAADI. The CDR3 region has the DNA TGCGCCAGCAGTTCTTTAGTCGCGGATAGCAATCAGCTCCAGCATTTT. It yields the protein CASSSLVADSNQLQHF.

The rearrangement joins TRBV7-2 to TRBJ2-1, with 12 bases identical to TRBD2. V dropped 5 bases and J dropped 3; count of bases not matched to a gene: 5. The CDR3 has 16 amino acids. Germline CDR1 is SGHTA and CDR2 is FQGNSA. The CDR3, as DNA: TGTGCCAGCAGCCTAACTAGCGGGGGGTTCTACAATGAGCAGTTCTTC. Its protein product is CASSLTSGGFYNEQFF.

The rearrangement uses TRBV2 and TRBJ2-3; 7 bases are a match to TRBD1. With 6 bases clipped from V and 3 bases from J, the junction kept 12 bases outside the gene matches. Germline V gene data show CDR1 as SNHLY and CDR2 as FYNNEI. The CDR3 consists of 16 residues. CDR3 sequence: CASSPFGTEGTDTQYF. The CDR3 coding sequence is TGTGCCAGCAGCCCCTTTGGGACAGAAGGAACAGATACGCAGTATTTT.

The chain carries TRBV7-6 and TRBJ2-1, with 12 bases fitting TRBD2. With 1 base clipped from V and 6 bases from J, the junction kept 4 bases outside the gene matches. Germline CDR1 and CDR2: SGHVS and FNYEAQ. The CDR3 totals 16 residues. In nucleotides, the CDR3 is TGTGCCAGCAGCTTAGTACTAGCGGGGGGTGGCAATGAGCAGTTCTTC. It codes for CASSLVLAGGGNEQFF.

This chain connects TRBV9 to TRBJ2-3, with 10 bases fitting TRBD2. The V segment lost 3 bases and the J segment 4 bases; nucleotides outside the gene matches: 8. CDR1 is SGDLS, CDR2 YYNGEE, per germline. The CDR3 consists of 16 residues. The CDR3 DNA reads TGTGCCAGCAGCGCCAGCGGGGGGGCTCGAGCAGATACGCAGTATTTT. This gives the protein CASSASGGARADTQYF.

The genes are TRBV2 and TRBJ2-1; tentative D call: TRBD1 (5 bases). Between the trimmed V and J ends, which lost 6 bases and 5 bases, there was a span of 14 bases. Germline CDR1 SNHLY, CDR2 FYNNEI. CDR3 size: 14 residues. The CDR3 bases are TGTGCCAGCAGCCCACTGACAGATAACAATGAGCAGTTCTTC. Translation: CASSPLTDNNEQFF.

The chain combines TRBV7-2 with TRBJ2-1; D gene ambiguous. Germline loops: CDR1 SGHTA, CDR2 FQGNSA. V lost 1 base and J 6 bases, leaving 10 bases between the germline ends. This CDR3 contains 14 residues. This CDR3 reads CASSLVVGGNEQFF. CDR3 nucleotide sequence: TGTGCCAGCAGCTTAGTGGTCGGCGGCAATGAGCAGTTCTTC.

This chain links TRBV18 with TRBJ2-5; 16 bases map to TRBD2. The germline V gene has CDR1 KGHSH and CDR2 LQKENI. This CDR3 comprises 20 residues. V shed 3 bases, J shed 3 bases, and the junction held 13 bases outside the gene matches. For the CDR3, the DNA is TGTGCCAGCTCACCGTTCGTACCGGGACTAGCGGGGGGGCCGGAAGAGACCCAGTACTTC. Protein product: CASSPFVPGLAGGPEETQYF.

This clone was counted a few times. This chain joins TRBV5-6 and TRBJ1-4, with TRBD1 matching over 9 bases. Trimming at V came to 4 bases and at J to 6 bases, leaving 7 bases not matched to a gene. Germline V gene data show CDR1 as SGHDT and CDR2 as YYEEEE. The CDR3 consists of 15 residues. CDR3 bases: TGTGCCAGCAGCCCGCGGGGACAGGGTCATGAAAAACTGTTTTTT. Amino acids: CASSPRGQGHEKLFF.

This chain joins TRBV19 and TRBJ2-3; 12 bases agree with TRBD2. Germline V CDR1 and CDR2: LNHDA, SQIVND (reference sequence). The CDR3 length is 16 residues. With 4 bases clipped from V and 3 bases from J, the junction kept 5 bases outside the gene matches. DNA for the CDR3: TGTGCCAGTAGTAGGGCAGGACTAGCGGGGACAGATACGCAGTATTTT. It is translated as CASSRAGLAGTDTQYF.

The V gene is TRBV14, the J gene TRBJ1-1; D is unresolved. Between the trimmed V and J ends, which lost 3 bases and 5 bases, there was a span of 10 bases. The CDR3 totals 13 residues. The germline gives CDR1 SGHDN, CDR2 FVKESK. In DNA, the CDR3 is TGTGCCAGCAGCCAGGGCCTAAAAACTGAAGCTTTCTTT. As protein: CASSQGLKTEAFF.

The V call is TRBV5-6, the J call TRBJ1-5; 7 bases are shared with TRBD1. The CDR3 is 15 residues long. J lost 3 bases, V lost 2 bases, and 5 bases had no gene match. CDR1 SGHDT and CDR2 YYEEEE come from the germline V gene. CDR3 DNA: TGTGCCAGCAGCTTAAGGGGGCGGGACAATCAGCCCCAGCATTTT. Its protein product is CASSLRGRDNQPQHF.